What follows are 30 T cell receptor beta chains derived from one specimen sequenced in a study of CD8 T cells in ankylosing spondylitis. One entry per CDR3 protein, called by TCRdb with MiXCR from the 5' RACE reads. The data show approximately 140,000 distinct CDR3 sequences, around 45% seen once. The sample was synovial fluid, either unsorted or a sorted T cell fraction (not recorded which). Receptor source: a male donor with ankylosing spondylitis.

The gene calls are TRBV12-3 or TRBV12-4 and TRBJ2-1; TRBD1 is a possible D gene (6 bases). This CDR3 has 17 residues. V was pared by 6 bases and J by 3 bases, with 21 bases between. The CDR3 here is CASSPRESYRDYNEQFF. CDR3 nucleotides: TGTGCCAGCAGCCCTCGAGAATCATACAGGGACTACAATGAGCAGTTCTTC.

This clonotype was seen only a few times. The V and J genes are TRBV4-1 and TRBJ1-2, with D hard to call. The CDR3 length is 11 residues. Germline assignment: CDR1 MGHRA and CDR2 YSYEKL. Between the trimmed V and J ends, which lost 1 base and 8 bases, there was a span of 5 bases. The CDR3 region has the DNA TGCGCCAGCAGCCAAGGTGGAGGCTACACCTTC. As protein: CASSQGGGYTF.

This clonotype showed up just a few times. The chain joins TRBV28 to TRBJ1-6; perhaps TRBD1 as D (6 bases). The V end was cut by 3 bases, the J end by 8 bases, with 11 bases between. Germline V lookup: CDR1 MDHEN, CDR2 SYDVKM. This CDR3 contains 14 residues. The CDR3 DNA follows: TGTGCCAGCAGTTTGGACAGCGAATATTCACCCCTCCACTTT. Translating it yields CASSLDSEYSPLHF.

The J gene is TRBJ2-3, the V gene TRBV30, with TRBD2 matching over 12 bases. From germline, CDR1 is GTSNPN and CDR2 SVGIG (reference sequence). Trimming cost V 5 bases and J 5 bases; bases outside gene matches: 8. The CDR3 length is 15 residues. The CDR3 is CAWGLAGGPGDTQYF. The CDR3 DNA reads as TGTGCCTGGGGGCTAGCGGGAGGGCCAGGAGATACGCAGTATTTT.

A single count supports this clonotype. This chain links TRBV3-1 with TRBJ1-5; tentative D call: TRBD1 (5 bases). The V end lost 0 bases, the J end lost 7 bases, and 13 bases lay between the germline ends. CDR3 size: 15 residues. Germline CDR1 reads LGHDT; CDR2 reads YNNKEL (reference sequence). The CDR3 is CASSQDGRRDQPQHF. CDR3 nucleotide sequence: TGTGCCAGCAGCCAAGATGGCAGGCGGGACCAGCCCCAGCATTTT.

This clonotype has just a few counts. V and J are TRBV4-2 and TRBJ2-1; no definite D call. CDR1 LGHNA and CDR2 YNFKEQ come from the germline V gene. The CDR3 runs to 14 residues. Trimming left V 0 bases short and J 4 bases short, with 7 bases between. Written as DNA, the CDR3 is TGTGCCAGCAGCCAAGAAGAGTTATACAATGAGCAGTTCTTC. Its protein product is CASSQEELYNEQFF.

The chain uses TRBV7-9 and TRBJ2-5; 9 nucleotides match TRBD1. Germline CDR1 is SEHNR and CDR2 is FQNEAQ (reference sequence). The CDR3 runs to 16 residues. Trimming cost V 7 bases and J 4 bases; bases outside gene matches: 13. The CDR3 nucleotides read TGTGCCAGCACCCTTAGGGGGACAGGGTGGCGAGAGACCCAGTACTTC. Translation gives CASTLRGTGWRETQYF.

V is TRBV15 and J is TRBJ2-7; D call uncertain. CDR1 and CDR2 (germline): LNHNV, YYDKDF (reference sequence). The CDR3 runs 14 residues. V was pared by 3 bases and J by 2 bases, with 11 bases between. CDR3 residues: CATSSSGVPYEQYF. In DNA form, the CDR3 reads TGTGCCACCAGCAGCAGTGGGGTTCCCTACGAGCAGTACTTC.

This chain connects TRBV4-2 to TRBJ1-2, with 8 positions matching TRBD1. Germline V gene data show CDR1 as LGHNA and CDR2 as YNFKEQ. V trimming: 5 bases; J trimming: 0 bases; junction bases outside the gene matches: 17. The CDR3 consists of 19 residues. The CDR3 DNA reads TGTGCCAGCAGCGGAGCCCCGGGACAGGCGACTTTAGCTAACTATGGCTACACCTTC. Translated, it gives CASSGAPGQATLANYGYTF.

There are a few counts of this clonotype. The V gene is TRBV20-1, the J gene TRBJ2-1; TRBD1 or TRBD2 may be the D gene (6 bases each). The V gene's germline CDR1 is DFQATT and CDR2 SNEGSKA (reference sequence). CDR3 length: 15 amino acids. The germline V and J ends were trimmed by 4 bases and 2 bases, with 15 bases remaining between them. In nucleotides, the CDR3 is TGCAGTGCTACACTAGGGGGAGGAGCCTACAATGAGCAGTTCTTC. Translating gives CSATLGGGAYNEQFF.

This clonotype was seen only a few times. This rearrangement joins TRBV11-2 to TRBJ1-1; D uncertain. Trimming took off 1 base at V and 3 bases at J, with 12 bases between the two ends. Per the germline V gene, CDR1 is SGHAT and CDR2 is FQNNGV. CDR3 size: 15 residues. In DNA, the CDR3 is TGTGCCAGCAGCTTAGTACGGGGTATGGACACTGAAGCTTTCTTT. This codes for CASSLVRGMDTEAFF.

This clonotype was found many times. One end of the junction does not line up with germline, which may come from a read error. V usage is TRBV6-1 and J usage is TRBJ2-5; TRBD2 might be the D (7 bases). Germline V CDR1 and CDR2: MNHNS, SASEGT. There are 15 residues in the CDR3. For the CDR3, the DNA is TGTGCCAGCAGCCAAAAGAGGGGGGGCCAAGGGACCCAGTACTTC. Amino acids: CASSQKRGGQGTQYF.

This rearrangement joins TRBV29-1 to TRBJ2-3, with 8 bases that match TRBD2. V shed 0 bases, J shed 3 bases, and the junction held 8 bases outside the gene matches. This CDR3 contains 16 residues. Germline V gene data show CDR1 as SQVTM and CDR2 as ANQGSEA. CDR3 sequence reads: CSVEEASGHRTDTQYF. DNA for the CDR3: TGCAGCGTTGAAGAGGCTAGCGGGCACAGGACAGATACGCAGTATTTT.

V gene TRBV9 combines with J gene TRBJ2-3; D is possibly TRBD2 (6 bases). Trimming took 0 bases from V and 2 from J, leaving 16 bases between them. Germline CDR1 is SGDLS and CDR2 is YYNGEE. There are 17 residues in the CDR3. In DNA, the CDR3 is TGTGCCAGCAGCGTAGGAGGCGGGGATGGGTACACAGATACGCAGTATTTT. Protein: CASSVGGGDGYTDTQYF. Full variable domain (remainder filled in from reference TRBV9 and TRBJ2-3): DSGVTQTPKHLITATGQRVTLRCSPRSGDLSVYWYQQSLDQGLQFLIQYYNGEERAKGNILERFSAQQFPDLHSELNLSSLELGDSALYFCASSVGGGDGYTDTQYFGPGTRLTVL.

This clonotype appeared a few times. This chain uses TRBV12-3 or TRBV12-4 with TRBJ1-1, with D perhaps matching TRBD1 (6 bases). The CDR3 runs to 16 residues. The V end was cut by 5 bases, the J end by 4 bases, with 20 bases between. This CDR3 is CASSLRSRGRSTEAFF. The CDR3 DNA reads TGTGCCAGCAGTCTTCGATCTAGGGGGAGGAGCACTGAAGCTTTCTTT.

This clonotype has a single count. The chain links TRBV7-9 to TRBJ2-1; D tentatively fits TRBD1 or TRBD2 (5 bases each). V gave up 4 bases and J gave up 12 bases, with 25 bases separating them. This CDR3 contains 16 residues. In germline, CDR1 is SEHNR, CDR2 FQNEAQ (reference sequence). Here the CDR3 DNA reads TGTGCCAGCAGCTCCCCCACCGGGCCTCTACGGGGCCCGCAGTTCTTC. Translated: CASSSPTGPLRGPQFF.

This clonotype came up a few times. CDR3 residues: CASSLQGSSFSGNTIYF. The CDR3 DNA sequence: TGTGCCAGCAGCTTACAGGGTTCATCTTTCTCTGGAAACACCATATATTTT. The chain couples TRBV7-2 to TRBJ1-3; D is possibly TRBD1 (5 bases). V lost 2 bases and J lost 0, with 14 bases in between. CDR3 length: 17 residues. Germline lookup yields CDR1 SGHTA and CDR2 FQGNSA.

The chain recombines TRBV18 with TRBJ1-4, with D possibly matching TRBD1 (5 bases). The CDR3 is made up of 16 amino acids. In germline, CDR1 is KGHSH, CDR2 LQKENI. V was cut by 1 base and J by 10 bases, with 19 bases left in between. CDR3 region: CASSPRGHWGLAKLFF. Written as DNA, the CDR3 is TGTGCCAGCTCACCACGCGGTCATTGGGGACTCGCAAAACTGTTTTTT.

There are many counts of this clonotype. The chain has TRBV11-3 and TRBJ2-2; 8 bases are a match to TRBD2. CDR1 and CDR2 from the germline V gene are SGHNT and YENEEA. The CDR3 totals 13 residues. The J segment lost 7 bases and the V segment lost 7 bases, leaving 5 bases of the junction unmatched. The CDR3, as DNA: TGTGCCAGCACCGAGCGGGGGAGCGGGGAGCTGTTTTTT. Translation: CASTERGSGELFF. Full variable domain (missing parts from reference TRBV11-3 and TRBJ2-2): EAGVVQSPRYKIIEKKQPVAFWCNPISGHNTLYWYLQNLGQGPELLIRYENEEAVDDSQLPKDRFSAERLKGVDSTLKIQPAELGDSAVYLCASTERGSGELFFGEGSRLTVL.

CDR3 region: CASSYSGGQGYEQYF. In DNA, the CDR3 is TGTGCCAGCAGTTACTCGGGAGGACAGGGCTACGAGCAGTACTTC. This chain joins TRBV6-5 and TRBJ2-7; TRBD1 matches at 8 bases. The CDR3 loop spans 15 amino acids. From germline, CDR1 is MNHEY and CDR2 SVGAGI. After removal of 0 bases from V and 3 bases from J, the junction contained 4 bases not matched to a gene.

The sample holds many counts of this clonotype. The chain recombines TRBV6-2 or TRBV6-3 with TRBJ2-1, with 7 bases aligning to TRBD2. This CDR3 has 13 residues. The J segment lost 3 bases and the V segment lost 8 bases, leaving 4 bases of the junction unmatched. Germline CDR1 MNHEY, CDR2 SVGEGT. The chain's CDR3 is CASGLADYNEQFF. In DNA, the CDR3 is TGTGCCAGCGGGCTAGCGGACTACAATGAGCAGTTCTTC.

This clonotype was seen a handful of times. This sequence joins TRBV20-1 and TRBJ2-1; TRBD2 matches 13 bases. The CDR3 extends over 15 amino acids. Germline V gene data show CDR1 as DFQATT and CDR2 as SNEGSKA (reference sequence). V was clipped by 6 bases and J by 8 bases; unmatched bases: 10. CDR3 coding DNA: TGCAGTGCCCCTTGGACTAGCGGGAGAATCGATGAGCAGTTCTTC. Translating gives CSAPWTSGRIDEQFF.

Ten or more counts support this clonotype. The V gene is TRBV6-2 or TRBV6-3, the J gene TRBJ2-7; 10 nucleotides align to TRBD2. V was clipped by 0 bases and J by 4 bases; unmatched bases: 0. This CDR3 contains 14 residues. The germline CDR1 and CDR2 sequences are MNHEY and SVGEGT. The CDR3 reads CASSYSSGGYEQYF. In DNA form, the CDR3 reads TGTGCCAGCAGTTACTCTAGCGGGGGGTACGAGCAGTACTTC.

This clonotype appeared a single time. The CDR3: CASSADSTSGNTIYF. CDR3 sequence (DNA): TGTGCCAGCAGCGCCGACAGTACCTCTGGAAACACCATATATTTT. The genes are TRBV9 and TRBJ1-3; possibly TRBD1 for D (5 bases). Trimming stripped 3 bases from V and 0 bases from J, with 10 bases between. The CDR3 totals 15 residues. CDR1 is SGDLS and CDR2 is YYNGEE in the germline V gene. The full variable domain, rest sourced from reference TRBV9 and TRBJ1-3, is DSGVTQTPKHLITATGQRVTLRCSPRSGDLSVYWYQQSLDQGLQFLIQYYNGEERAKGNILERFSAQQFPDLHSELNLSSLELGDSALYFCASSADSTSGNTIYFGEGSWLTVV.

This clonotype showed up just a few times. V gene TRBV11-2 combines with J gene TRBJ1-2; the D is unclear. Germline V gene data show CDR1 as SGHAT and CDR2 as FQNNGV. The CDR3 is made up of 13 amino acids. The V gene lost 2 bases and the J gene lost 7 bases, with 11 bases spanning the gap. DNA of the CDR3: TGTGCCAGCAGCTTACCTAGCTATGGTGGCTACACCTTC. It encodes CASSLPSYGGYTF.

This clonotype was found a few times. The chain has TRBV7-8 and TRBJ2-1, with 8 bases fitting TRBD1. There are 14 residues in the CDR3. Trimming at V came to 1 base and at J to 6 bases, leaving 2 bases not matched to a gene. Per the germline V gene, CDR1 is SGHVS and CDR2 is FQNEAQ. The CDR3 region is CASSLDRGANEQFF. The CDR3 DNA is TGTGCCAGCAGCTTAGACAGGGGGGCCAATGAGCAGTTCTTC.

This chain connects TRBV12-3 or TRBV12-4 to TRBJ2-1; 9 bases map to TRBD2. This CDR3 is 18 amino acids long. Unmatched junction bases numbered 9, after V lost 3 bases and J lost 0 bases. CDR3 sequence: CASSLGSGGPSSYNEQFF. CDR3 nucleotide sequence: TGTGCCAGCAGTTTGGGGAGCGGGGGGCCCAGCTCCTACAATGAGCAGTTCTTC.

The J gene is TRBJ2-7, the V gene TRBV2; the D gene is possibly TRBD2 (6 bases). Germline V lookup: CDR1 SNHLY, CDR2 FYNNEI. V lost 8 bases to trimming and J lost 3 bases, with 14 bases between them. CDR3 length equals 13 residues. CDR3 coding DNA: TGTGCCAGCGGCGACCTGACTAGCTACGAGCAGTACTTC. It codes for CASGDLTSYEQYF.

The V call is TRBV27, the J call TRBJ2-7; D ambiguous. The CDR3 spans 11 residues. V was pared by 6 bases and J by 4 bases, with 7 bases between. Germline V gene data show CDR1 as MNHEY and CDR2 as SMNVEV (reference sequence). CDR3 DNA sequence: TGTGCCAGCAGGGATTTTTACGAGCAGTACTTC. Translating it yields CASRDFYEQYF.

This rearrangement joins TRBV5-1 to TRBJ2-7, with D perhaps matching TRBD1 (6 bases). This CDR3 is built from 12 residues. V was trimmed by 3 bases and J by 3 bases, leaving 7 bases between them. Germline CDR1 reads SGHRS; CDR2 reads YFSETQ. CDR3 nucleotides: TGCGCCAGCAGCTGGACAGACTACGAGCAGTACTTC. Its translation: CASSWTDYEQYF.